These 5 T cell receptor beta chains were sequenced from one sample in a study of beta chain features in type 1 diabetes. Every isolated RNA sample was fully reverse transcribed, so sequencing captured expressed TCRB transcripts. Here immunoSEQ multiplex PCR was the method, and the copy in TCRdb shows in-frame clones only, minus some. The sample shows almost 350,000 clones, roughly 8% of them seen only once. Sequencing was carried out using central memory CD4+ T cells from blood. Source of these receptors: a woman between 18 and 30 years old in good health.

This clone has a handful of counts. The chain combines TRBV4-2 with TRBJ2-7; 10 bases are a match to TRBD2. There are 16 residues in the CDR3. Germline lookup yields CDR1 LGHNA and CDR2 YNFKEQ. After removal of 0 bases from V and 3 bases from J, the junction contained 5 bases not matched to a gene. CDR3 sequence reads: CASSQDGIAGGYEQYF. CDR3 DNA sequence: TGTGCCAGCAGCCAAGATGGAATAGCGGGAGGCTACGAGCAGTACTTC.

In the case of this clone: A single base separates this from a much larger clone, so it may be a read error. The V and J genes are TRBV11-3 and TRBJ2-2; D unresolved. From germline, CDR1 is SGHNT and CDR2 YENEEA. V lost 5 bases and J 2 bases, leaving 3 bases between the germline ends. The CDR3 sequence is 12 residues long. The CDR3 DNA reads as TGTGCCAGCAGCGCCAACACCGGGGAGCTGTTTTTT. Its protein is CASSANTGELFF.

Points on this clone: At one boundary the junction diverges from the germline segment, which might be a read error. V gene TRBV4-2 combines with J gene TRBJ1-5; a possible D gene is TRBD1 (5 bases). Germline loops: CDR1 LGHNA, CDR2 YNFKEQ. The CDR3 runs 15 residues. The CDR3 DNA is TGTGCCAGCAGCCAAGGTTGGTTAGAGTCTGACAGTCGGACCTTT. It encodes CASSQGWLESDSRTF.

DNA for the CDR3: TGTGCCAGCAGCTTAGGCGGGCTAACCACTTACGAGCAGTACTTC. Its protein product is CASSLGGLTTYEQYF. This chain uses TRBV7-2 with TRBJ2-7; possibly TRBD2 for D (5 bases). The CDR3 has 15 residues. Trimming left V 1 base short and J 4 bases short, with 14 bases between. From germline, CDR1 is SGHTA and CDR2 FQGNSA.

The CDR3 is CASSSRGGPYEQYF. CDR3 coding DNA: TGTGCCAGCAGTTCCCGGGGGGGCCCCTACGAGCAGTACTTC. The chain carries TRBV27 and TRBJ2-7; 8 nucleotides match TRBD2. Germline values: CDR1 MNHEY, CDR2 SMNVEV (reference sequence). J was trimmed by 2 bases and V by 4 bases; bases with no gene match: 4. CDR3 length: 14 amino acids.